Listed below are T cell receptor beta chains from one sample, sequenced in a study of blood T cell repertoires in COVID-19. Some clones are missing from TCRdb's copy, which holds only in-frame ones; the method was immunoSEQ multiplex PCR. The sample carries roughly 230,000 clones, approximately 89% recorded once. Sequencing used peripheral blood. The receptors shown here come from a woman aged 40 to 50 who had recovered from COVID-19. Each CDR3 is given with its conserved first and last residue. The D gene is left open where the match is weak. The listing skips clone size in some rows; elsewhere it reads once, few, many or a size class.

size: -; D: -; V: TRBV14; J: TRBJ2-1; DNA: TGTGCCAGCAGCCAACTAATCCTAGGCATCAATGAGCAGTTCTTC; CDR3: CASSQLILGINEQFF
size: -; D: TRBD2; V: TRBV24-1; J: TRBJ2-3; DNA: TGTGCCACCATTAAAGCGGGGGCTAGCACAGATACGCAGTATTTT; CDR3: CATIKAGASTDTQYF
size: once; D: -; V: TRBV9; J: TRBJ1-6; DNA: TGTGCCAGCAGCGTAGACTCCGATTCACCCCTCCACTTT; CDR3: CASSVDSDSPLHF
size: -; D: TRBD1; V: TRBV15; J: TRBJ1-5; DNA: TGTGCCACCAGCAGAGATGTAGGGCAGGGGGCGAGGGAGCCCCAGCATTTT; CDR3: CATSRDVGQGAREPQHF
size: -; D: -; V: TRBV5-6; J: TRBJ1-1; DNA: TGTGCCAGCAGCTTCTCCGGACAGCAAACTGAAGCTTTCTTT; CDR3: CASSFSGQQTEAFF
size: -; D: -; V: TRBV28; J: TRBJ1-2; DNA: TGTGCCAGCAGTGAGACACCCCACTATGGCTACACCTTC; CDR3: CASSETPHYGYTF
size: -; D: TRBD1; V: TRBV5-1; J: TRBJ2-2; DNA: TGCGCCAGCAGCAGACAGGGTCGGTACACCGGGGAGCTGTTTTTT; CDR3: CASSRQGRYTGELFF
size: -; D: TRBD2; V: TRBV10-3; J: TRBJ2-2; DNA: TGTGCCATCAGTGGGAAAGAGACTAGCGGCTACACCGGGGAGCTGTTTTTT; CDR3: CAISGKETSGYTGELFF
size: -; D: TRBD2; V: TRBV5-4; J: TRBJ2-1; DNA: TGTGCCAGCAGCTTGGGTGGCGGGGGGGCTGGAGAGCAGTTCTTC; CDR3: CASSLGGGGAGEQFF
size: -; D: TRBD1; V: TRBV19; J: TRBJ1-4; DNA: TGTGCCAGTAGCCGGGACAGGGGCGGAAAACTGTTTTTT; CDR3: CASSRDRGGKLFF
size: -; D: TRBD1; V: TRBV6-5; J: TRBJ1-3; DNA: TGTGCCAGCTATCAGGGGGCTGGAAACACCATATATTTT; CDR3: CASYQGAGNTIYF
size: -; D: TRBD1; V: TRBV29-1; J: TRBJ2-2; DNA: TGCAGCGCCCAGACAGGGGGGGGCGGGGAGCTGTTTTTT; CDR3: CSAQTGGGGELFF
size: -; D: -; V: TRBV9; J: TRBJ2-2; DNA: TGTGCCAGCAGCGTAGTCTCAGGCGCGACCGGGGAGCTGTTTTTT; CDR3: CASSVVSGATGELFF
size: few; D: TRBD1; V: TRBV4-1; J: TRBJ2-7; DNA: TGCGCCAGCAGCTCGGGGACAGGGACAAGTATGGGCGAGCAGTACTTC; CDR3: CASSSGTGTSMGEQYF
size: few; D: TRBD1; V: TRBV5-4; J: TRBJ1-6; DNA: TGTGCCAGCAGTATCCGGGACAGGGGAAATAATTCACCCCTCCACTTT; CDR3: CASSIRDRGNNSPLHF
size: -; D: -; V: TRBV7-9; J: TRBJ2-1; DNA: TGTGCCAGCAGCTTATTCGATGAGCAGTTCTTC; CDR3: CASSLFDEQFF
size: -; D: -; V: TRBV24-1; J: TRBJ2-5; DNA: TGTGCCACCAGTGATTTGCTTACGGGAGAGACCCAGTACTTC; CDR3: CATSDLLTGETQYF
size: -; D: -; V: TRBV12-3/TRBV12-4; J: TRBJ2-5; DNA: TGTGCCAGCAGTCGGGGGAGCGAGACCCAGTACTTC; CDR3: CASSRGSETQYF
size: -; D: -; V: TRBV5-1; J: TRBJ2-7; DNA: TGCGCGCGAGCAACCTACGAGCAGTACTTC; CDR3: CARATYEQYF
size: -; D: TRBD1; V: TRBV15; J: TRBJ1-2; DNA: TGTGCCACCAGCACGGACAGGGTTTCGGAAGGCTACACCTTC; CDR3: CATSTDRVSEGYTF
size: -; D: -; V: TRBV28; J: TRBJ1-2; DNA: TGTGCCAGCAGTACCCAGCGCCGCTACACCTTC; CDR3: CASSTQRRYTF
size: -; D: -; V: TRBV2; J: TRBJ2-3; DNA: TGTGCCAGCAGTGAAGGGGGAGCAGATACGCAGTATTTT; CDR3: CASSEGGADTQYF
size: -; D: -; V: TRBV28; J: TRBJ2-5; DNA: TGTGCCAGCAGATTACAGGGAATTGAGACCCAGTACTTC; CDR3: CASRLQGIETQYF
size: -; D: -; V: TRBV14; J: TRBJ2-2; DNA: TGTGCCAGCAGCCAAGCCATAGGGGTCGGGCCCGGGGAGCTGTTTTTT; CDR3: CASSQAIGVGPGELFF
size: -; D: -; V: TRBV18; J: TRBJ1-2; DNA: TGTGCCAGCTCACCACCGAGCAGGGGCGTTCAGCTCTATGGCTACACCTTC; CDR3: CASSPPSRGVQLYGYTF
size: -; D: -; V: TRBV6-5; J: TRBJ1-3; DNA: TGTGCCAGCACCAACAGTAAGGACACCATATATTTT; CDR3: CASTNSKDTIYF
size: -; D: -; V: TRBV24-1; J: TRBJ2-3; DNA: TGTGCCCCTCCGGGAGGCACAGATACGCAGTATTTT; CDR3: CAPPGGTDTQYF
size: -; D: TRBD1; V: TRBV3-1/TRBV3-2; J: TRBJ2-1; DNA: TGTGCCAGCAGCCTACAGGGGTTGAGGTACAATGAGCAGTTCTTC; CDR3: CASSLQGLRYNEQFF
size: few; D: -; V: TRBV4-3; J: TRBJ1-2; DNA: TGCGCCAGCAGCCAAGATCAGGGGATAGGGTATGGCTACACCTTC; CDR3: CASSQDQGIGYGYTF
size: -; D: TRBD1; V: TRBV5-1; J: TRBJ2-5; DNA: TGCGCCAGCAGCGGAAGGGGGCTAGAGACCCAGTACTTC; CDR3: CASSGRGLETQYF
size: -; D: TRBD1; V: TRBV2; J: TRBJ2-1; DNA: TGTGCCAGCAGTAGGGACAGGGTCCATGAGCAGTTCTTC; CDR3: CASSRDRVHEQFF
size: -; D: -; V: TRBV7-8; J: TRBJ2-3; DNA: TGTGCCAGCAGCTTACACACAGATACGCAGTATTTT; CDR3: CASSLHTDTQYF
size: once; D: -; V: TRBV28; J: TRBJ1-4; DNA: TGTGCCAGCAGTGTTATTTTCCCTTTTAGAGTTTTCGCGACTAATGAAAAACTGTTTTTT; CDR3: CASSVIFPFRVFATNEKLFF
size: -; D: -; V: TRBV10-3; J: TRBJ1-3; DNA: TGTGCCCTCCAGGGGCTACTATATTTT; CDR3: CALQGLLYF
size: -; D: -; V: TRBV27; J: TRBJ2-5; DNA: TGTGCCAGCAGTCCCCGGAGGGTGGGGGTAGGCGCGGGGACCCAGTACTTC; CDR3: CASSPRRVGVGAGTQYF
size: once; D: TRBD1; V: TRBV5-8; J: TRBJ2-1; DNA: TGTGCCAGCAGCGGGGACAGGGGCTACAATGAGCAGTTCTTC; CDR3: CASSGDRGYNEQFF
size: -; D: -; V: TRBV15; J: TRBJ2-5; DNA: TGTGCCACCAGCAGAGATCTTTCCGAGACCCAGTACTTC; CDR3: CATSRDLSETQYF